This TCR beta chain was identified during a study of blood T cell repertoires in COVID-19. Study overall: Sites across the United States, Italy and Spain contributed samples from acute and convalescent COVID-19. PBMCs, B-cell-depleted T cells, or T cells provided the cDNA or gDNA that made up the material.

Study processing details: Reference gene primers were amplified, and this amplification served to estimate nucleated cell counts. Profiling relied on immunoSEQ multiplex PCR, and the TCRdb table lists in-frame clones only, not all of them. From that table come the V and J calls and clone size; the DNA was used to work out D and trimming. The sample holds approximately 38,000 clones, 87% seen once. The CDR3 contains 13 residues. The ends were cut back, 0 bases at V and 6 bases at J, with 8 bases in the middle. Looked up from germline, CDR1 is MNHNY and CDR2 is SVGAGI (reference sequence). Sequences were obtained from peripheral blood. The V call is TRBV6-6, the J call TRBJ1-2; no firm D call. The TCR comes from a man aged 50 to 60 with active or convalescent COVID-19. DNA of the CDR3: TGTGCCAGCAGTTACTCATCGGGGAATGGCTACACCTTC. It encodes CASSYSSGNGYTF.